This TCR beta chain was recorded in a study of identifying expanded T cells in peripheral blood. A word on this clone: The antigen is unknown.

TCRdb keeps only in-frame clones here, not all; method: immunoSEQ multiplex PCR. The repertoire holds more than 75,000 clones, with 85% to 90% as singletons. General study points: Variance in clone template counts between approximately 2-week samples significantly increased with total template count across all healthy donors.

The CDR3 runs to 16 residues. Trimming removed 6 bases at V and 1 base at J, with 18 bases between. Germline loops: CDR1 ENHRY, CDR2 SYGVKD. Sequenced sample: blood. This clonotype originated in a person between 18 and 70 years old in good health. The chain has TRBV10-3 and TRBJ1-1; the D is unclear. The CDR3 reads CAIRPNYGRENTEAFF. The CDR3 coding sequence is TGTGCCATCAGACCAAACTACGGGCGGGAGAACACTGAAGCTTTCTTT.